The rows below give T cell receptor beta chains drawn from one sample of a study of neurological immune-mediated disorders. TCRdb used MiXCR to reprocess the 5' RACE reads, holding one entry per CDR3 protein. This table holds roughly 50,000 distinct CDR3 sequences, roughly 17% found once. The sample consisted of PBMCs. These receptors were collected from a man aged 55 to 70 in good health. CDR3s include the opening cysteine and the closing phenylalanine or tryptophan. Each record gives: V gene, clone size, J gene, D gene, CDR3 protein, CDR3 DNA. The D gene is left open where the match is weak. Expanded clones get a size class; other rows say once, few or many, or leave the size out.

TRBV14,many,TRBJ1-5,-,CASSQGRYQPQHF,TGTGCCAGCAGCCAAGGCCGGTATCAGCCCCAGCATTTT
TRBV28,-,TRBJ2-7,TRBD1,CASSLIGTGDYEQYF,TGTGCCAGCAGTTTAATCGGGACAGGGGACTACGAGCAGTACTTC
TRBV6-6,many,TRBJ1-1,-,CASSYRDPPIMNTEAFF,TGTGCCAGCAGTTACCGGGATCCGCCGATTATGAACACTGAAGCTTTCTTT
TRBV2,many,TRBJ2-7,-,CASSEVSVQYF,TGTGCCAGCAGTGAAGTCTCAGTTCAGTACTTC
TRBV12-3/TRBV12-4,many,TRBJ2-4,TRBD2,CASTPGRGGRLIDIQYF,TGTGCCAGCACCCCCGGGAGGGGCGGCCGCTTAATAGACATTCAGTACTTC
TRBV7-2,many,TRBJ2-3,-,CASSPRGGARTDTQYF,TGTGCCAGCAGCCCCCGAGGTGGAGCCCGCACAGATACGCAGTATTTT
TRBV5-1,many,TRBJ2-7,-,CASSDASGSYEQYF,TGCGCCAGCAGCGACGCGTCAGGGTCCTACGAGCAGTACTTC
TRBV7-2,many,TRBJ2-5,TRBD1,CASSLRRQGIETQYF,TGTGCCAGCAGCTTGAGGCGACAGGGGATCGAGACCCAGTACTTC
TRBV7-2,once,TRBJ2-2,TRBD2,CASSWLAGPSTGELFF,TGTGCCAGCAGCTGGTTAGCGGGACCGTCCACCGGGGAGCTGTTTTTT
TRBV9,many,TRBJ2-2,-,CASSTPPGELFF,TGTGCCAGCAGCACCCCTCCCGGGGAGCTGTTTTTT
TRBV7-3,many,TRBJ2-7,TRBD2,CASSLTGGGSYEQYF,TGTGCCAGCAGCTTAACGGGGGGGGGCTCCTACGAGCAGTACTTC
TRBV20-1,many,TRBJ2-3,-,CSARSSGFTDTQYF,TGCAGTGCTAGATCTTCAGGTTTCACAGATACGCAGTATTTT
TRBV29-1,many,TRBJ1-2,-,CSTADSPNYGYTF,TGCAGCACCGCTGACAGCCCCAACTATGGCTACACCTTC
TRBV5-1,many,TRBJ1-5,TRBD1,CASSQTGGQPQHF,TGCGCCAGCAGCCAAACAGGGGGACAGCCCCAGCATTTT
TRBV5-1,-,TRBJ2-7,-,CASSLKARAYEQYF,TGCGCCAGCAGCTTGAAGGCCCGAGCCTACGAGCAGTACTTC
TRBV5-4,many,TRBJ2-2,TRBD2,CASSSYLAGGGTGELFF,TGTGCCAGCAGCTCCTACCTAGCGGGAGGGGGGACCGGGGAGCTGTTTTTT
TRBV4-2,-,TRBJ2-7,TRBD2,CASSQERTSAPEQYF,TGTGCCAGCAGCCAAGAGAGGACTAGCGCCCCCGAGCAGTACTTC
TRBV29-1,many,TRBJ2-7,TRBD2,CSVLAGVYYEQYF,TGCAGCGTCCTAGCGGGAGTCTACTACGAGCAGTACTTC
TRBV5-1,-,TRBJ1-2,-,CASWDGEGGGHTF,TGCGCCAGCTGGGACGGTGAAGGCGGTGGCCACACCTTC
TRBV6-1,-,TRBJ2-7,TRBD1,CSSSEWGQKYEQYF,TGTTCCAGCAGTGAATGGGGACAGAAATACGAGCAGTACTTC
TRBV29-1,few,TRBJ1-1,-,CSVEWGEATEAFF,TGCAGCGTTGAATGGGGGGAGGCCACTGAAGCTTTCTTT
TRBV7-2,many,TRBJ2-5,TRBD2,CASSRERGSEETQYF,TGTGCCAGCAGCCGGGAGCGGGGTTCAGAAGAGACCCAGTACTTC
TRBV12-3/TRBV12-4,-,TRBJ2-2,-,CASSFPSGELFF,TGTGCCAGCAGTTTCCCATCCGGGGAGCTGTTTTTT
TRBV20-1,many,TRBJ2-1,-,CSALSGRDFTEQFF,TGCAGTGCACTCTCTGGACGAGATTTTACTGAGCAGTTCTTC
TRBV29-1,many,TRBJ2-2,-,CSANRGPNTGELFF,TGCAGCGCTAACCGGGGCCCGAACACCGGGGAGCTGTTTTTT
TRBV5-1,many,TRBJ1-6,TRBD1,CASSQVPGQRNSPLHF,TGCGCCAGCAGCCAGGTTCCGGGACAGAGGAATTCACCCCTCCACTTT
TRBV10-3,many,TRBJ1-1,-,CAISALSKRTNTEAFF,TGTGCCATCAGTGCCCTGTCGAAACGGACGAACACTGAAGCTTTCTTT
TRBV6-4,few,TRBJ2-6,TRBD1,CAIDRSTGVGANVLTF,TGTGCCATCGACCGATCCACAGGGGTAGGGGCCAACGTCCTGACTTTC
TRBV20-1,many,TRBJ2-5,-,CSAKHDQETQYF,TGCAGTGCTAAGCACGACCAAGAGACCCAGTACTTC
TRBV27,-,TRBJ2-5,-,CASSFRRVETRYF,TGTGCCAGCAGTTTCAGGAGAGTGGAGACCCGGTACTTC
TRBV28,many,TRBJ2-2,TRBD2,CASRGGPGTGELFF,TGTGCCAGCAGGGGAGGGCCAGGCACCGGGGAGCTGTTTTTT
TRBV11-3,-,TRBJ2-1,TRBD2,CASSYTGTNNEQFF,TGTGCCAGCAGCTATACCGGGACTAACAATGAGCAGTTCTTC
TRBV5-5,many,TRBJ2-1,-,CASGPGGSYNEQFF,TGTGCCAGCGGTCCTGGGGGTTCCTACAATGAGCAGTTCTTC
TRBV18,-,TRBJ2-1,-,CASLEEEGAQFF,TGTGCCAGCTTGGAAGAAGAAGGGGCGCAGTTCTTC
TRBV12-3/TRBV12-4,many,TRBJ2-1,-,CASSLVDNTSQFF,TGTGCCAGCAGTTTGGTAGACAACACCTCACAGTTCTTC
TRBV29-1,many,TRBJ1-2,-,CSVEAGNGYTF,TGCAGCGTTGAAGCGGGGAACGGCTACACCTTC
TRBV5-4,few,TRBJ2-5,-,CASSFQGFGETQYF,TGTGCCAGCAGCTTTCAGGGGTTCGGGGAGACCCAGTACTTC
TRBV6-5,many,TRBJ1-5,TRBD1,CASRDRGSNQPQHF,TGTGCCAGCAGGGACAGGGGGAGCAATCAGCCCCAGCATTTT
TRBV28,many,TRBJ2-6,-,CASRNSGANVLTF,TGTGCCAGCAGAAACTCTGGGGCCAACGTCCTGACTTTC
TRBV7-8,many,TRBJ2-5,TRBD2,CASKAGTSGVETQYF,TGTGCCAGCAAAGCCGGGACTAGCGGGGTAGAGACCCAGTACTTC
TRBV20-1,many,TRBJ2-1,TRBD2,CSARDRVSGRGALQFF,TGCAGTGCTAGAGATCGCGTTAGCGGGAGAGGCGCGCTACAGTTCTTC
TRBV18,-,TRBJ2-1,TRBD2,CASSPPTSGRGEQFF,TGTGCCAGCTCACCGCCTACTAGCGGGAGGGGTGAGCAGTTCTTC
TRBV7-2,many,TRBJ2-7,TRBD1,CASSLRQGAFYEQYF,TGTGCCAGCAGCCTGCGCCAGGGGGCTTTCTACGAGCAGTACTTC
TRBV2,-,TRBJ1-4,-,CASRDGVTNEKLFF,TGTGCCAGCAGGGACGGTGTAACTAATGAAAAACTGTTTTTT
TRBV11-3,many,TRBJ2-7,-,CASSPRGTSYEQYF,TGTGCCAGCAGCCCGCGGGGAACCTCCTACGAGCAGTACTTC
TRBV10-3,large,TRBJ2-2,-,CAIEGRGTGELFF,TGTGCCATCGAGGGCCGGGGCACCGGGGAGCTGTTTTTT
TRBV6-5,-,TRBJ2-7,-,CASSLGHSYEQYF,TGTGCCAGCAGTCTGGGACATTCGTACGAGCAGTACTTC